What follows is one TCR beta chain and its context. What this receptor recognizes is not known. Base qualities are missing; no much larger clone stands one base away. PBMC libraries used mostly approximately 500 ng of input genomic DNA for deep sequencing, with six replicates per sample. TCRbeta libraries were prepared with the immunoSEQ hsTCRbeta kit according to the manufacturer's instructions. The finished libraries were brought together in one pool at approximately 3 nM, which was then read using an Illumina NovaSeq 6000 S4 flow cell. Regarding the original processing steps: Raw data preprocessing and quality control were performed with the immunoSEQ Analyzer. The analysis was restricted to productive rearrangements, with each unique CDR3 amino acid sequence defining a clonotype. Using the R package tcR, the researchers computed the Gini-Simpson index as their estimate of repertoire clonality. Gini indices were compared with Student's t test, and associations with tumor size change were assessed by Pearson correlation. The table comes from immuneACCESS by way of TCRdb, which keeps in-frame sequences with V and J called. Part of the clones is missing from these tables; in studies checked, under half for an unresolved V gene and the rest for unknown reasons. That table is the source of V, J and clone size, and D and trimming were worked out from the DNA. This sample lists roughly 14,000 clones; about 74% were detected once. The ten largest make up less than 3.5% of the sample.

These data come from a study of neoadjuvant anti-PD-1 for oral cavity cancer (dated by TCRdb to the early 2020s). For the study in its entirety: Patients mostly received three to four biweekly doses of nivolumab at 3 mg/kg before curative-intent surgical resection. There were roughly 11 patients in the parent correlative cohort, and the response rate was less than 40%. Responders were defined as patients with complete response, partial response or stable disease by RECIST 1.1; non-responders were defined as patients with progression. For patients who did not progress, a fourth nivolumab dose was given around day 43, followed by definitive surgical resection on days 50-56. The research as a whole found: Within PBMCs, T cell clonality (Gini index) was significantly higher in non-responders than responders after neoadjuvant nivolumab. Higher pretreatment blood TCRbeta clonality and lower post-treatment tumor TCRbeta clonality were correlated with higher pretreatment blood Treg/Th17 ratios. The TCR analyses had only three patients in each response group, and the authors called for validation in larger cohorts.

Reading the label with the study, this specimen's time point is: after neoadjuvant nivolumab, at surgical resection. Patients were newly diagnosed with stage II-IVA oral cavity squamous cell carcinoma and had received no prior systemic or radiation treatment. The cohort consisted of patients with HPV-negative, locally advanced oral cavity squamous cell carcinoma. Peripheral blood mononuclear cells were analyzed directly and were not maintained or expanded in culture. Samples were obtained from a longitudinal correlative study of a single-arm phase II trial of neoadjuvant nivolumab in oral cavity squamous cell carcinoma. Subject-matched pre- and post-treatment PBMCs and tumors from three responders and three non-responders underwent genomic DNA-based TCRbeta sequencing. Peripheral blood mononuclear cells were collected once before nivolumab treatment and again after treatment, at the time of surgery. Genomic DNA was isolated from PBMCs using the Maxwell RSC DNA from Cells kit.

Based on the germline V gene, the CDR1 and CDR2 sequences are SNHLY and FYNNEI. Ends trimmed: V by 7 bases, J by 10 bases; bases unmatched to a gene: 6. Inclusive of the bounding cysteine and phenylalanine, the CDR3 is 14 residues long. Left in the record is the CDR3 DNA by itself, 42 bases read in frame from the first base. This sequence originates from a person between 40 and 85 years old with oral cavity squamous cell carcinoma. Rearrangement joined TRBV2 to TRBJ2-1; a stretch of 14 junction bases matches TRBD2. Sequenced here: PBMCs, sampled after nivolumab (anti-PD-1) treatment. The CDR3 region has the sequence CASTSGLAGDEQFF. The nucleotides read TGTGCCAGCACCTCGGGACTAGCGGGAGACGAGCAGTTCTTC.